The next 5 T cell receptor beta chains were all read from a single sample in a study of blood T cell repertoires in COVID-19. Measured with immunoSEQ multiplex PCR; TCRdb has only the in-frame clones, and not every one. The sample yields roughly 120,000 clones, 85% seen once. The sample taken for sequencing was peripheral blood. These receptors all stem from an elderly woman with COVID-19, enrolled during active disease.

J is TRBJ2-3 and V is TRBV2, with D maybe TRBD1 (5 bases). Germline V lookup: CDR1 SNHLY, CDR2 FYNNEI. The CDR3 contains 12 residues. V dropped 6 bases and J dropped 2 bases, with 6 bases sitting between them. CDR3 sequence (DNA): TGTGCCAGCAGGGACAACACAGATACGCAGTATTTT. Translating gives CASRDNTDTQYF.

The V gene is TRBV9, the J gene TRBJ1-1; TRBD1 is a possible D gene (6 bases). The CDR3 extends over 14 amino acids. CDR1 and CDR2 from the germline V gene are SGDLS and YYNGEE. V shed 3 bases and J shed 1 base, with 10 bases lying between them. This chain's CDR3 is CASSAGTPNTEAFF. The DNA of the CDR3 is TGTGCCAGCAGCGCAGGGACACCGAACACTGAAGCTTTCTTT.

The chain joins TRBV7-2 to TRBJ2-3; 10 bases fit TRBD2. The CDR3 length is 15 residues. Unmatched junction bases numbered 6, after V lost 5 bases and J lost 4 bases. The germline gives CDR1 SGHTA, CDR2 FQGNSA. CDR3 in amino acids: CASSPSLAGADTQYF. Here the CDR3 DNA reads TGTGCCAGCAGCCCTTCTCTAGCGGGGGCAGATACGCAGTATTTT.

The rearrangement joins TRBV25-1 to TRBJ1-4; tentatively, D is TRBD1 (5 bases). The CDR3 has 14 residues. In germline, CDR1 is MGHDK, CDR2 SYGVNS. Trimming cost V 2 bases and J 8 bases, with 12 bases left between them. The DNA for the CDR3 is TGTGCCAGCAGTGAAATCCAGGGCCACGAAAAACTGTTTTTT. Its translation is CASSEIQGHEKLFF.

The chain has TRBV6-2 or TRBV6-3 and TRBJ1-1, with D possibly TRBD1 on 6 matching bases. The CDR3 loop spans 15 amino acids. Trimming cost V 6 bases and J 0 bases, with 14 bases left between them. CDR1 is MNHEY and CDR2 is SVGEGT in the germline V gene. The DNA of the CDR3 is TGTGCCAGCAGCCCCGGACAGACTATGAACACTGAAGCTTTCTTT. The encoded protein is CASSPGQTMNTEAFF.